This is a list of T cell receptor beta chains from one sample in a study of cytomegalovirus exposure and HLA in healthy donors. The protocol was immunoSEQ multiplex PCR, while the TCRdb copy is restricted to in-frame clones and leaves out a portion. In the table there are 120,000 to 150,000 clones, over 60% of which are singletons. Sequenced material: PBMCs. The origin of the receptors is a female donor in good health and CMV-seronegative. The CDR3 runs from the conserved cysteine through the conserved F or W.

V gene,J gene,CDR3 protein
TRBV18,TRBJ1-6,CASSPTQGSDSPLHF
TRBV19,TRBJ2-3,CASSIDPRGTDTQYF
TRBV5-6,TRBJ2-3,CASSSPVNTQYF
TRBV4-1,TRBJ1-2,CASSLDPGTGDGYTF
TRBV2,TRBJ2-1,CASSSASGNEQFF
TRBV18,TRBJ1-1,CASSPGQGSNTEAFF
TRBV2,TRBJ2-3,CASSEVGASTDTQYF
TRBV28,TRBJ2-7,CASTRLAYEQYF
TRBV14,TRBJ2-2,CASSQDVTSGNTGELFF
TRBV7-9,TRBJ2-2,CASNPRGNANTGELFF